This T cell receptor (beta chain) was observed in a study of T cell responses to AZD1222 COVID-19 vaccine. CDR1 and CDR2 from the germline V gene are MNHEY and SMNVEV (reference sequence). V was cut by 6 bases and J by 9 bases, with 12 bases left in between. CDR3 length equals 12 residues. Produced via immunoSEQ multiplex PCR; TCRdb's table is partial and in-frame only. The repertoire holds roughly 120,000 clones, with roughly 91% as singletons. Sample: peripheral blood, taken 28 days after the second AZD1222 dose. The rearrangement uses TRBV27 and TRBJ2-1; D might be TRBD1 (5 bases). This clonotype was sampled from an adult who received the AZD1222 COVID-19 vaccine. The CDR3 nucleotides are TGTGCCAGCAGCCCCACAGGCGGTGAGCAGTTCTTC. Protein product: CASSPTGGEQFF.